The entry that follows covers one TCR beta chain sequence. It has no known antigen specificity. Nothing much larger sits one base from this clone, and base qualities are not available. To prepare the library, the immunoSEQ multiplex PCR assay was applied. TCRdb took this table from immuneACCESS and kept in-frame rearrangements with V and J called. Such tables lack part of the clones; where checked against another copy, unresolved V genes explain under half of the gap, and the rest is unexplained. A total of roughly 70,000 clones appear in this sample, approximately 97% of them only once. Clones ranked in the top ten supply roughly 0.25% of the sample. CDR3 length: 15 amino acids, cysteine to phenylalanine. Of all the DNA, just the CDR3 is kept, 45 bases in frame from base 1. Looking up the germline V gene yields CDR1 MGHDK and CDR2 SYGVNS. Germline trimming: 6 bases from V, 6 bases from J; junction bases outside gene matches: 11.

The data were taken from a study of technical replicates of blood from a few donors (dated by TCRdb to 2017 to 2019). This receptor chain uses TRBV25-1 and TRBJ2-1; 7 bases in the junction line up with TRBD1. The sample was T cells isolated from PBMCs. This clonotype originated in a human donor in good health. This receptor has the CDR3 CASSQDYRQGNEQFF. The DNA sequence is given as TGTGCCAGCAGCCAAGACTACAGACAGGGCAATGAGCAGTTCTTC.